This T cell receptor (beta chain) derives from a study of neurological immune-mediated disorders. Each CDR3 protein is one row after TCRdb ran MiXCR on the 5' RACE reads. The sample includes around 47,000 distinct CDR3 sequences, about a fifth seen only once; the top ten take 4% to 5.5%. Trimming left V 0 bases short and J 3 bases short, with 10 bases between. The CDR3 is made up of 15 amino acids. The germline V gene encodes CDR1 SGHRS and CDR2 YFSETQ. The time point here: technical triplicate 3. This clonotype appeared many times. This receptor was taken from a man in his 60s with HTLV-1-associated myelopathy (HAM/TSP). Specimen: PBMCs. The gene calls are TRBV5-1 and TRBJ2-1; D unresolved. DNA of the CDR3: TGCGCCAGCAGCTTGGAGGCCGTCGGCTACAATGAGCAGTTCTTC. Residues: CASSLEAVGYNEQFF.